The present TCR beta chain was sequenced within a study of cytomegalovirus exposure and HLA in healthy donors. Findings of the study overall: The availability of immune exposure information extended only to CMV serostatus. One variant, a missense change in DCLRE1C, was linked in a later analysis to TCR beta V- and J-gene trimming.

Comment on this clone: Antigen unknown.

These donors counted as nominally healthy when sampled, but unrecorded immune exposures were likely. PCR involved 60 Vbeta and 13 Jbeta primers. Original data processing: Later analysis identified tens of millions of unique TCR beta chains, about 12 million shared. Assay used: immunoSEQ multiplex PCR; TCRdb lists only in-frame clones, some missing. For V, J and clone size, that table is used; D and trimming come from the DNA. Seen here are around 150,000 clones, just under 85% observed once, and the top ten hold about 1.4%. Trimming removed 0 bases from V and 3 bases from J, with 14 bases in between. The CDR3 has 16 residues. Germline CDR1 SGHDN, CDR2 FVKESK.

The source material was PBMCs. The TCR sequence derives from a man younger than 40 in good health and CMV-seropositive. The V gene is TRBV14, the J gene TRBJ2-5, with D perhaps matching TRBD1 (5 bases). CDR3 loop: CASSQEVQGLEETQYF. The CDR3 DNA sequence: TGTGCCAGCAGCCAAGAGGTCCAGGGTTTGGAAGAGACCCAGTACTTC.